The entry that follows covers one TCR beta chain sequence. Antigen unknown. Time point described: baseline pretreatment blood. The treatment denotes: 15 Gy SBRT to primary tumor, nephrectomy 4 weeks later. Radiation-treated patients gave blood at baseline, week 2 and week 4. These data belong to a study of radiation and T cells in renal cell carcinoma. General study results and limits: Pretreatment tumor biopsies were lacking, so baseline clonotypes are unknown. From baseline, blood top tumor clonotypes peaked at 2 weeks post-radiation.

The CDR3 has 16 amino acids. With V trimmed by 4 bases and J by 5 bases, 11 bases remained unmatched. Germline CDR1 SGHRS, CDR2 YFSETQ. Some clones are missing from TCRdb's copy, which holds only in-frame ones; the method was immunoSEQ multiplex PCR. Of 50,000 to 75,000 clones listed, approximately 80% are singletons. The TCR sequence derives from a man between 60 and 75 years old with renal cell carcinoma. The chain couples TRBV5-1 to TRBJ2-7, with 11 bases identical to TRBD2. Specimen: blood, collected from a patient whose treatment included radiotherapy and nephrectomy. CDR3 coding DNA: TGCGCCAGCAGCCCGACGACTAGCGGGGTTTTGGACGAGCAGTACTTC. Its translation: CASSPTTSGVLDEQYF.